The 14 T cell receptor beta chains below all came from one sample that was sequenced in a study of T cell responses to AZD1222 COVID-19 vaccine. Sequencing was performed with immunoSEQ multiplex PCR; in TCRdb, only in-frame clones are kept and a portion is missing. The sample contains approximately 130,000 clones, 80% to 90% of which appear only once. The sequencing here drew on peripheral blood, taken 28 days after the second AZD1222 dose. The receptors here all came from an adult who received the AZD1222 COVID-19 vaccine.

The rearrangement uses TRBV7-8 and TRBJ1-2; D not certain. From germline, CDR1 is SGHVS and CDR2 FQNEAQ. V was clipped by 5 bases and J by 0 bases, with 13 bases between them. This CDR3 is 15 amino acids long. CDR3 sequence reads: CASSPRRAANYGYTF. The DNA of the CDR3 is TGTGCCAGCAGCCCCCGCCGCGCTGCTAACTATGGCTACACCTTC.

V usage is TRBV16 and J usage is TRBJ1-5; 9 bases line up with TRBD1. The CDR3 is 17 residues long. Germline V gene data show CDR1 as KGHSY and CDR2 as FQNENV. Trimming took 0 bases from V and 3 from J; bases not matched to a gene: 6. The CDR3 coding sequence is TGTGCCAGCAGCCAATCGCGGACAGGGGCCCACAATCAGCCCCAGCATTTT. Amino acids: CASSQSRTGAHNQPQHF.

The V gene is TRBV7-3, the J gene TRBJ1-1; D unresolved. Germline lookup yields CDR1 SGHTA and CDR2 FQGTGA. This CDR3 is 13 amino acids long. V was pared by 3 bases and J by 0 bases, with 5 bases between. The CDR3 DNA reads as TGTGCCAGCAGCTTCACTGTGAACACTGAAGCTTTCTTT. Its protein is CASSFTVNTEAFF.

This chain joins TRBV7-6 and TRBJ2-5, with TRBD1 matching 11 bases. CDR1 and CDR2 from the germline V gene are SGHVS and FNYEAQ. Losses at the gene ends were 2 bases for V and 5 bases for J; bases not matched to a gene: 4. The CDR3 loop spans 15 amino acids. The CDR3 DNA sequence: TGTGCCAGCAGCTTACCTGGACAGGGGGCCGAGACCCAGTACTTC. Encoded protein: CASSLPGQGAETQYF.

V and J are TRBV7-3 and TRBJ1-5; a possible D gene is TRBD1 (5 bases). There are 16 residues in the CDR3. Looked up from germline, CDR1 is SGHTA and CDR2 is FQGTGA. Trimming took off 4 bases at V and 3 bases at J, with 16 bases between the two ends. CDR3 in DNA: TGTGCCAGCAGCTCTGGGGACCCCCTCCCCAATCAGCCCCAGCATTTT. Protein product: CASSSGDPLPNQPQHF.

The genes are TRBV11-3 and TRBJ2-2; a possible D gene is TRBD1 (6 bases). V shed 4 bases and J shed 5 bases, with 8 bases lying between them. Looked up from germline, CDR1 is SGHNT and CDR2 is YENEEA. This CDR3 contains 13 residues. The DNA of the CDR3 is TGTGCCAGCAGCTCAGGGGTAACCGGGGAGCTGTTTTTT. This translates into CASSSGVTGELFF.

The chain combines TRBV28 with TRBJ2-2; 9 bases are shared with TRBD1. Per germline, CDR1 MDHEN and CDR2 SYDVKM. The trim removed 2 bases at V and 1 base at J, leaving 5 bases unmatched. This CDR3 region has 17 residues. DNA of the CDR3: TGTGCCAGCAGTTTAGGAGGGGGACAGGGGAACACCGGGGAGCTGTTTTTT. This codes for CASSLGGGQGNTGELFF.

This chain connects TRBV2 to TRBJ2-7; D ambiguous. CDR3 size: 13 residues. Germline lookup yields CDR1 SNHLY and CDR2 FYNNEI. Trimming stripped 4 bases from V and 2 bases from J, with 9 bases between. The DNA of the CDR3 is TGTGCCAGCAGTGTTTATCAGACCTACGAGCAGTACTTC. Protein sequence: CASSVYQTYEQYF.

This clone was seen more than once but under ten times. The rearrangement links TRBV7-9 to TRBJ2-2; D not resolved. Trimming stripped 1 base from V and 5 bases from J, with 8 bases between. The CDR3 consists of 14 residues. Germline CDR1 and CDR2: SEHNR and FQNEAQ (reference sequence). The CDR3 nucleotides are TGTGCCAGCAGCTTAGAGGTTAGAACCGGGGAGCTGTTTTTT. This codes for CASSLEVRTGELFF.

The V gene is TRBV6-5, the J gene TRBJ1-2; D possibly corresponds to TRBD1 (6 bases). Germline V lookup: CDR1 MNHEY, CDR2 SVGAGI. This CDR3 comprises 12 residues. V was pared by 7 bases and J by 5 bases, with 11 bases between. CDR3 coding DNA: TGTGCCAGCACCCAAGGGGGTTATGGCTACACCTTC. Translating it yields CASTQGGYGYTF.

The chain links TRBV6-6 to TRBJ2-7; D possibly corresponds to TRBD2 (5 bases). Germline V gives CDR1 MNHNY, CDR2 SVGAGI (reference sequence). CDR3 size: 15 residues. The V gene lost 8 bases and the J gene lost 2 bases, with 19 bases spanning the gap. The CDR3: CASGTLGRGPYEQYF. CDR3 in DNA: TGTGCCAGCGGTACGTTGGGCAGAGGGCCCTACGAGCAGTACTTC.

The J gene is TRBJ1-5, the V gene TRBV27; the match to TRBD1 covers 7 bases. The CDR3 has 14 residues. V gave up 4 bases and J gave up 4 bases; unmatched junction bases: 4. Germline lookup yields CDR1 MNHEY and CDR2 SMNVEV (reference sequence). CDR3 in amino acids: CASSSDRLNQPQHF. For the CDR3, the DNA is TGTGCCAGCAGTTCGGACAGGCTGAATCAGCCCCAGCATTTT.

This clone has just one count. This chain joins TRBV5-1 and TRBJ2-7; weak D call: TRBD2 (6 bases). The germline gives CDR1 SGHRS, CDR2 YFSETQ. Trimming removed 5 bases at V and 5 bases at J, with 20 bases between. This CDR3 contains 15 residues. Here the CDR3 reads CASRSSAIPEDEQYF. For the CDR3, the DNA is TGCGCCAGCAGGTCTAGCGCCATCCCCGAGGACGAGCAGTACTTC.

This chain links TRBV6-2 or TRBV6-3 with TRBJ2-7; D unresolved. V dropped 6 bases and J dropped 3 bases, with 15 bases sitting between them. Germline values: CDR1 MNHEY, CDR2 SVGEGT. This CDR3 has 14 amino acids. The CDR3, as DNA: TGTGCCAGCAGCCTTGCCCGGGTGAGCTACGAGCAGTACTTC. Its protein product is CASSLARVSYEQYF.